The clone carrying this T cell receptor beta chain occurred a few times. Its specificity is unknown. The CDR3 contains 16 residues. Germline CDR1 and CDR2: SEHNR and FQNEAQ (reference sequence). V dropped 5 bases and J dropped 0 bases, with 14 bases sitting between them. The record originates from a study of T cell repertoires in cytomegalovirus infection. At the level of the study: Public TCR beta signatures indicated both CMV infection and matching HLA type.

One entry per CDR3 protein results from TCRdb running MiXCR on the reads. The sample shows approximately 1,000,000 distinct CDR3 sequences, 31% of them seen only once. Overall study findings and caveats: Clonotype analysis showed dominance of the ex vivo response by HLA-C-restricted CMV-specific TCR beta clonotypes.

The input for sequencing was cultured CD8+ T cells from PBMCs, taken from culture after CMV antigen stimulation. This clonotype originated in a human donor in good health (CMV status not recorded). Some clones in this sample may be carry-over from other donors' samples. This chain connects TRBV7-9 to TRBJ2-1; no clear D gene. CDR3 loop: CASSIPEPSSYNEQFF. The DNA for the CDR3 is TGTGCCAGCAGCATCCCGGAGCCCAGCTCCTACAATGAGCAGTTCTTC.